The source of this T cell receptor beta chain is a study of T cell repertoires in cytomegalovirus infection. Study at large: TCR beta signatures that were public indicated CMV infection and matching HLA type.

CDR1 and CDR2 from the germline V gene are MNHGY and SAAAGT. Trimming took 0 bases from V and 6 from J, leaving 20 bases between them. This CDR3 is 18 amino acids long. This clonotype was recorded a few times. The antigen is not known. General study points: Public TCR beta family frequency separated CMV-and-HLA carriers, including in an independent cohort.

TCRdb redid the calling of the reads with MiXCR, one entry per CDR3 protein. Among almost 500,000 distinct CDR3 sequences listed, roughly 12% were seen once. This sequence originates from a human donor in good health (CMV status not recorded). Some clones in this sample may be carry-over from other donors' samples. Sequenced input: PBMCs. The chain employs TRBV6-8 and TRBJ2-2, with D possibly matching TRBD1 (5 bases). Here the CDR3 reads CASSYSMAGRLRSGELFF. The CDR3 DNA reads as TGTGCCAGCAGTTACTCGATGGCAGGGCGCCTTAGGTCCGGGGAGCTGTTTTTT.